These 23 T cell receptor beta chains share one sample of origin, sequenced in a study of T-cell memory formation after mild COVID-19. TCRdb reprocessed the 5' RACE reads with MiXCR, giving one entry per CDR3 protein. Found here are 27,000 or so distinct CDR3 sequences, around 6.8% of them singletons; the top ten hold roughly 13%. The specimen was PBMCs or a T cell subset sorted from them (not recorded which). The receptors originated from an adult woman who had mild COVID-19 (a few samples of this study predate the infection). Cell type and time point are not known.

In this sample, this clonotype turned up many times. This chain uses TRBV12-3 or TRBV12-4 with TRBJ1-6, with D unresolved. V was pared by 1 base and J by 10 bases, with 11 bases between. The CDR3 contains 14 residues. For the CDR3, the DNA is TGTGCCAGCAGTTTAGATAGGTTTGGGTCACCCCTCCACTTT. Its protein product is CASSLDRFGSPLHF.

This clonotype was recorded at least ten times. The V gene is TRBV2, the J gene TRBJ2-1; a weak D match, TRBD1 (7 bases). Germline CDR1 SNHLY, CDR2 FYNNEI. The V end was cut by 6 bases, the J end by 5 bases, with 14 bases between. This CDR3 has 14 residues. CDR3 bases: TGTGCCAGCAGCCCCCGCGGGACAGACAATGAGCAGTTCTTC. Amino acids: CASSPRGTDNEQFF.

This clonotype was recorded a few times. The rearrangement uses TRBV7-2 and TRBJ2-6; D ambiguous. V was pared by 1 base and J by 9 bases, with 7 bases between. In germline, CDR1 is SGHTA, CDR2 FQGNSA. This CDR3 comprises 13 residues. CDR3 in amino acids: CASSLDGGNVLTF. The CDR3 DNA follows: TGTGCCAGCAGCTTAGATGGTGGCAACGTCCTGACTTTC. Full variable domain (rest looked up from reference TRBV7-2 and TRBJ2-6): GAGVSQSPSNKVTEKGKDVELRCDPISGHTALYWYRQSLGQGLEFLIYFQGNSAPDKSGLPSDRFSAERTGGSVSTLTIQRTQQEDSAVYLCASSLDGGNVLTFGAGSRLTVL.

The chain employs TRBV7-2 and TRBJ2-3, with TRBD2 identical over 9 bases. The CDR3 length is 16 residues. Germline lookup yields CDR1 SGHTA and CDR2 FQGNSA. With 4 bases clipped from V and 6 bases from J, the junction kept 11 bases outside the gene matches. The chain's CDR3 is CASSSASGMAIDTQYF. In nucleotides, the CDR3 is TGTGCCAGCAGCTCAGCTAGCGGGATGGCCATCGATACGCAGTATTTT.

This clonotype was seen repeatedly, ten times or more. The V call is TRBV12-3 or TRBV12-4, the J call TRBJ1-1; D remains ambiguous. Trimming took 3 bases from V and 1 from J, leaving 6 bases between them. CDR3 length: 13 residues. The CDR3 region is CASSFRPNTEAFF. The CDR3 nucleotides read TGTGCCAGCAGTTTCAGGCCGAACACTGAAGCTTTCTTT.

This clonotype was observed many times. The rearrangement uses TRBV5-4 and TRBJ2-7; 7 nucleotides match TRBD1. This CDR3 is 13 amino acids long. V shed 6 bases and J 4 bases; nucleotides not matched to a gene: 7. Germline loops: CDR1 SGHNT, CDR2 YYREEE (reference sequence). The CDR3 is CASTRDSLYEQYF. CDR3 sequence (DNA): TGTGCCAGCACCCGGGACAGCCTATACGAGCAGTACTTC. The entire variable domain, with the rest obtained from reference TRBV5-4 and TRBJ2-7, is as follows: ETGVTQSPTHLIKTRGQQVTLRCSSQSGHNTVSWYQQALGQGPQFIFQYYREEENGRGNFPPRFSGLQFPNYSSELNVNALELDDSALYLCASTRDSLYEQYFGPGTRLTVT.

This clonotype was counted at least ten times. Written as DNA, the CDR3 is TGTGCCAGCAGCTTGTCGACCAATGAGCAGTTCTTC. It yields the protein CASSLSTNEQFF. This chain joins TRBV5-6 and TRBJ2-1, with D uncertain. Germline V gene lookup returns CDR1 SGHDT and CDR2 YYEEEE. Trimming shortened V by 1 base and J by 6 bases, and 5 bases separated the two germline ends. CDR3 size: 12 residues.

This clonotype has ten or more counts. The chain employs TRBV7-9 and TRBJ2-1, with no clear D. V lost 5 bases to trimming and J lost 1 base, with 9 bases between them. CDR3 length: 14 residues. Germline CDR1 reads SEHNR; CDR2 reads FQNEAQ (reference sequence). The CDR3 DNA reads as TGTGCCAGCAGCCGGTCTATATCCTACAATGAGCAGTTCTTC. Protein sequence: CASSRSISYNEQFF. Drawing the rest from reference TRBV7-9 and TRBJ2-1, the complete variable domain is DTGVSQNPRHKITKRGQNVTFRCDPISEHNRLYWYRQTLGQGPEFLTYFQNEAQLEKSRLLSDRFSAERPKGSFSTLEIQRTEQGDSAMYLCASSRSISYNEQFFGPGTRLTVL.

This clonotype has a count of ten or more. The CDR3 DNA follows: TGTGCCAGCAGCCAACGGATCTCAATCGGGGCAAGGGGCAATGAGCAGTTCTTC. This codes for CASSQRISIGARGNEQFF. The J gene is TRBJ2-1, the V gene TRBV3-1; D tentatively reads TRBD1 or TRBD2 (5 bases each). The CDR3 sequence is 18 residues long. Trimming removed 2 bases at V and 6 bases at J, with 23 bases between. Germline V gives CDR1 LGHDT, CDR2 YNNKEL (reference sequence).

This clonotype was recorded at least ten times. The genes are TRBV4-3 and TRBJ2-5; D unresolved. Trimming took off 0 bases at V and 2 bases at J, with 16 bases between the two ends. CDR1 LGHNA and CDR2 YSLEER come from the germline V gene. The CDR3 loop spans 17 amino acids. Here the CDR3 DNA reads TGCGCCAGCAGCCAAGATCGAGGAACTGGACCACAAGAGACCCAGTACTTC. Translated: CASSQDRGTGPQETQYF.

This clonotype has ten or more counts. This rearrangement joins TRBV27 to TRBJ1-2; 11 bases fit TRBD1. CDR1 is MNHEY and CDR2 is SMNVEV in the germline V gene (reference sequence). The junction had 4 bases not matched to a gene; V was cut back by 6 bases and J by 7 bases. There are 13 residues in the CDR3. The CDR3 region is CASRWTGGGGYTF. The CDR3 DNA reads TGTGCCAGCAGATGGACAGGGGGCGGTGGCTACACCTTC.

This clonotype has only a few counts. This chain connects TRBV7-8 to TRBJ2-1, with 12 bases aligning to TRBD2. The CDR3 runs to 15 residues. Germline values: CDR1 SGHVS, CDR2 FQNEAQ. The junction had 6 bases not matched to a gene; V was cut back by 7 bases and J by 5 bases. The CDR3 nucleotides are TGTGCCAGCACAAGGACTAGCGGGACGGACAATGAGCAGTTCTTC. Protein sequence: CASTRTSGTDNEQFF.

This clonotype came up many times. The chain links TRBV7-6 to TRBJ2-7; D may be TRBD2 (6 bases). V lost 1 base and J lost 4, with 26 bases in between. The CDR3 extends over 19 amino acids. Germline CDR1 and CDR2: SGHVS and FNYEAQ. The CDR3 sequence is CASSLGSGRQVAGSYEQYF. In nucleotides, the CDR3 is TGTGCCAGCAGCTTAGGATCCGGGAGACAAGTTGCTGGATCTTACGAGCAGTACTTC.

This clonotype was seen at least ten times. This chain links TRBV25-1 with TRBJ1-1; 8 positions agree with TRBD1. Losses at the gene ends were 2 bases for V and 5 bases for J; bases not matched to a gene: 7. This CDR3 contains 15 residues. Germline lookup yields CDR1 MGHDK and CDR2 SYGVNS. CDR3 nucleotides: TGTGCCAGCAGTGAACTCCGACAGGGGAAGACTGAAGCTTTCTTT. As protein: CASSELRQGKTEAFF.

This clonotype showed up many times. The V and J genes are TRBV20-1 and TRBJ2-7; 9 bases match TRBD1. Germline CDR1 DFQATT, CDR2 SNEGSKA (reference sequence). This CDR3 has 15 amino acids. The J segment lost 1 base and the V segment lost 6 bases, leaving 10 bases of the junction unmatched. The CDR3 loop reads CSARSRDRASYEQYF. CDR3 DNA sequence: TGCAGTGCCCGCTCCCGGGACAGGGCGTCCTACGAGCAGTACTTC.

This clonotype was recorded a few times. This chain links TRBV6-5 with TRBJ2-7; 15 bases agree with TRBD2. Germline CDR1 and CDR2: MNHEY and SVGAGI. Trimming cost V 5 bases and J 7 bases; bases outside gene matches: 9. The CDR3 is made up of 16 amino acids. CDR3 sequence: CASSPPGLAGGGEQYF. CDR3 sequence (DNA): TGTGCCAGCAGTCCCCCGGGACTAGCGGGAGGTGGTGAGCAGTACTTC.

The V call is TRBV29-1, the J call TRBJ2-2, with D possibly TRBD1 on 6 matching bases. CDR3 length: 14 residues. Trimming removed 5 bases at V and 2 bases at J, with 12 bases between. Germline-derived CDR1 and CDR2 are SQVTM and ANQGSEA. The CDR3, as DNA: TGCAGCGTTCCGAAACAGGGTAACACCGGGGAGCTGTTTTTT. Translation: CSVPKQGNTGELFF.

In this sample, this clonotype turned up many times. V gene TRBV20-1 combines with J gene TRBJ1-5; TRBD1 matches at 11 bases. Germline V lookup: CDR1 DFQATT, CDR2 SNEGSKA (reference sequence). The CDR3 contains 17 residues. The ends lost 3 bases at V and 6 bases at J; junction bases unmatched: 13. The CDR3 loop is CSASRGQGAVLGQPQHF. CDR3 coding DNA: TGCAGTGCTAGTAGAGGACAGGGGGCGGTCCTGGGTCAGCCCCAGCATTTT.

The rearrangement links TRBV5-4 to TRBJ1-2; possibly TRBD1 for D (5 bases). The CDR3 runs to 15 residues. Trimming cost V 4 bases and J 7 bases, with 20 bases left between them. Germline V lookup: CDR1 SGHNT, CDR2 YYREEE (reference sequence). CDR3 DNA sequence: TGTGCCAGCAGCCGAGGGACTCCGGGAGGCGGTGGCTACACCTTC. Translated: CASSRGTPGGGGYTF.

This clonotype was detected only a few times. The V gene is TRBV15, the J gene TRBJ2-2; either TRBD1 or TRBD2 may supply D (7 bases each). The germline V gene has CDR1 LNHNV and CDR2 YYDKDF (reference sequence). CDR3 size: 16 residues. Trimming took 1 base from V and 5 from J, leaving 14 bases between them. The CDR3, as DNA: TGTGCCACCAGCAGAGGGGAGGGGGCAAGGACCGGGGAGCTGTTTTTT. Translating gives CATSRGEGARTGELFF. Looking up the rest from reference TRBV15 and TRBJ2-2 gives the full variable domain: DAMVIQNPRYQVTQFGKPVTLSCSQTLNHNVMYWYQQKSSQAPKLLFHYYDKDFNNEADTPDNFQSRRPNTSFCFLDIRSPGLGDTAMYLCATSRGEGARTGELFFGEGSRLTVL.

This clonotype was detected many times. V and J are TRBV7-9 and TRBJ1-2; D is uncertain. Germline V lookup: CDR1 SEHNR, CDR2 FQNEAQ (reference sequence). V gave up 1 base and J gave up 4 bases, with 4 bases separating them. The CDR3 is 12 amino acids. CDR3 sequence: CASSLESYGYTF. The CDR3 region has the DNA TGTGCCAGCAGCTTAGAAAGCTATGGCTACACCTTC.

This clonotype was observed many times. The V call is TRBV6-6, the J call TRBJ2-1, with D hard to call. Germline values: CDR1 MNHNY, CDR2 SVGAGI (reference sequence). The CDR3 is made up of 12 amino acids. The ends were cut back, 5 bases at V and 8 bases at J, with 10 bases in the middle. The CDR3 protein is CASSPGRYEQFF. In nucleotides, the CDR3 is TGTGCCAGCAGTCCCGGACGCTATGAGCAGTTCTTC.

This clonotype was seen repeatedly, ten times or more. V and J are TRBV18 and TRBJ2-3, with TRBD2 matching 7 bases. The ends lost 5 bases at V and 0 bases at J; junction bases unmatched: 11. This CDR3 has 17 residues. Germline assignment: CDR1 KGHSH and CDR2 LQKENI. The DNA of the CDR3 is TGTGCCAGCTCATCCAGACCCGGGGGGTATAGCACAGATACGCAGTATTTT. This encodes CASSSRPGGYSTDTQYF.